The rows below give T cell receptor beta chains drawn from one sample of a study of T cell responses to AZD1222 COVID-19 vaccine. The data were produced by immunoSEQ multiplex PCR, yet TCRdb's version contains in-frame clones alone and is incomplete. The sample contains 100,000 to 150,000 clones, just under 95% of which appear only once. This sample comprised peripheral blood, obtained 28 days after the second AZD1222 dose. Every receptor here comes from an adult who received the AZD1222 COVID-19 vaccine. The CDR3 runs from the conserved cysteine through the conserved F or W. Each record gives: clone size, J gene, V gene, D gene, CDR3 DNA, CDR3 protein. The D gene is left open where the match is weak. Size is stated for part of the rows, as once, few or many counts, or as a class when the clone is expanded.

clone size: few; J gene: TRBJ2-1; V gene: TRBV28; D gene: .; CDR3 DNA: TGTGCCAGCAGCACTCTGGTGTCCAATGAGCAGTTCTTC; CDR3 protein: CASSTLVSNEQFF
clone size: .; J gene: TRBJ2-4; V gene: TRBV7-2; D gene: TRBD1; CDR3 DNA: TGTGCCAGCAGCTTAGGGGACAGGGGGGACATTCAGTACTTC; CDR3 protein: CASSLGDRGDIQYF
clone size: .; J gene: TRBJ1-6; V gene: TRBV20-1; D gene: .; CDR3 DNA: TGCAGTGCTAGTACCGGGGGCGGACGTTCACCCCTCCACTTT; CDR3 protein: CSASTGGGRSPLHF
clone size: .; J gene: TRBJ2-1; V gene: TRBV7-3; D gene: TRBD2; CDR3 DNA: TGTGCCAGCAGCTCTCAGGGACTAGCGGTTGAGCAGTTCTTC; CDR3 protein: CASSSQGLAVEQFF
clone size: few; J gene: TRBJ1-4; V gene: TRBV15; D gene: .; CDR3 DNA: TGTGCCACCAGCAGAGGACAGTCCAATATTGAAAAACTGTTTTTT; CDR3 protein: CATSRGQSNIEKLFF
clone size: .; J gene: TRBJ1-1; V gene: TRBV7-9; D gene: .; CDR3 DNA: TGTGCCAGCAGCTTAACCGCGAACACTGAAGCTTTCTTT; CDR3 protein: CASSLTANTEAFF
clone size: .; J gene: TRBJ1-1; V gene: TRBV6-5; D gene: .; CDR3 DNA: TGTGCCAGCAGTTACCGAACAGGGAACACTGAAGCTTTCTTT; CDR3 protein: CASSYRTGNTEAFF
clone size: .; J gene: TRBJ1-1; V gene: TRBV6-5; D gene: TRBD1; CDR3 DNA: TGTGCCAGCAGTTACATAGTTCATAACAGGGGGGCTGAAGCTTTCTTT; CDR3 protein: CASSYIVHNRGAEAFF
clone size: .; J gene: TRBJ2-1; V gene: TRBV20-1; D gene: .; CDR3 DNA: TGCAGTGCTAGTAAGCCGCACCCATACAATGAGCAGTTCTTC; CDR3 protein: CSASKPHPYNEQFF
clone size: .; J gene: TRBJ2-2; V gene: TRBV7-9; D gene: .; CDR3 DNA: TGTGCCAGCAGCCCCGCAAAGAGTCTAGCGAGGAACACCGGGGAGCTGTTTTTT; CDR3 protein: CASSPAKSLARNTGELFF